This is a list of T cell receptor beta chains from one sample in a study of T cells in Graves' hyperthyroidism and ophthalmopathy. TCRdb itself ran the multiplex PCR reads through MiXCR, one entry per CDR3 protein. The table lists more than 500,000 distinct CDR3 sequences, 14% to 15% of them singletons. Sequenced: blood. The receptors were sampled from a woman aged 40-49 years with Graves' ophthalmopathy. The CDR3 runs from the conserved cysteine through the conserved F or W. A D gene is named only where the DNA matches it firmly. Clone size is given for some rows only: seen once, a few or many times, or a class if the clone is expanded.

cdr3_aa | cdr3_nt | d_call | j_call | v_call | clone_size
CASSQEGTARYGYTF | TGTGCCAGCAGCCAAGAAGGGACAGCTCGCTATGGCTACACCTTC | TRBD1 | TRBJ1-2 | TRBV3-1 | few
CASSVGQKSYGYTF | TGTGCCAGCAGCGTCGGACAGAAGTCCTATGGCTACACCTTC | NA | TRBJ1-2 | TRBV9 | many
CAIKGTDDHEQYF | TGTGCCATCAAGGGGACCGACGACCACGAGCAGTACTTC | NA | TRBJ2-7 | TRBV10-3 | many
CASCDEVEQYF | TGTGCCAGCTGCGATGAGGTCGAGCAGTACTTC | NA | TRBJ2-7 | TRBV6-2/TRBV6-3 | many
CASSKVSGTGNHEQYF | TGTGCCAGTAGTAAAGTAAGTGGGACAGGGAACCACGAGCAGTACTTC | TRBD1 | TRBJ2-7 | TRBV19 | many
CASNQEGHPVNTEAFF | TGTGCCAGCAACCAGGAGGGACACCCTGTTAACACTGAAGCTTTCTTT | NA | TRBJ1-1 | TRBV27 | many
CASSPNRGGRDEQYF | TGTGCCAGCAGTCCTAACAGGGGCGGAAGGGACGAGCAGTACTTC | TRBD1 | TRBJ2-7 | TRBV27 | many
CASRVDWVGTEAFF | TGTGCCAGCAGAGTCGACTGGGTTGGGACTGAAGCTTTCTTT | NA | TRBJ1-1 | TRBV2 | many
CASNTRDRYTDTQYF | TGTGCCAGCAACACCCGGGACCGCTACACAGATACGCAGTATTTT | NA | TRBJ2-3 | TRBV11-2 | few
CASTGLAGVGEQYF | TGTGCCAGCACTGGACTAGCGGGAGTCGGGGAGCAGTACTTC | TRBD2 | TRBJ2-7 | TRBV25-1 | many
CASSLLRAQETQYF | TGTGCCAGCAGTCTCCTAAGAGCACAAGAGACCCAGTACTTC | NA | TRBJ2-5 | TRBV28 | NA
CASGGGGGDEQYF | TGTGCTAGTGGGGGGGGAGGGGGCGACGAGCAGTACTTC | NA | TRBJ2-7 | TRBV12-5 | NA
CASSFDNTGELFF | TGCGCCAGCAGTTTTGACAACACCGGGGAGCTGTTTTTT | NA | TRBJ2-2 | TRBV5-1 | many
CASTPRLDTEAFF | TGTGCCAGCACCCCCCGGTTGGACACTGAAGCTTTCTTT | NA | TRBJ1-1 | TRBV12-3/TRBV12-4 | many
CASSRQGFHQPQHF | TGTGCCAGCAGCAGACAGGGGTTTCATCAGCCCCAGCATTTT | TRBD1 | TRBJ1-5 | TRBV6-5 | many
CASSETFGGRGYEQYF | TGTGCCAGCAGTGAAACCTTCGGGGGAAGAGGCTACGAGCAGTACTTC | NA | TRBJ2-7 | TRBV6-1 | NA
CASSIVGTGTSGTQYF | TGTGCCAGTAGTATAGTTGGGACCGGGACATCGGGGACCCAGTACTTC | NA | TRBJ2-5 | TRBV19 | NA
CASSLYHGPYEQYF | TGTGCCAGCAGCTTATATCATGGACCCTACGAGCAGTACTTC | NA | TRBJ2-7 | TRBV7-3 | few
CASSPPRTGYQETQYF | TGTGCCAGCTCACCACCAAGGACAGGATACCAAGAGACCCAGTACTTC | TRBD1 | TRBJ2-5 | TRBV18 | few
CASRSGPGAEAFF | TGTGCCAGCAGATCAGGACCTGGGGCTGAAGCTTTCTTT | NA | TRBJ1-1 | TRBV6-1 | NA
CASRGDFSSYEQYF | TGTGCCAGCAGGGGGGATTTTAGCTCCTACGAGCAGTACTTC | NA | TRBJ2-7 | TRBV28 | NA
CASSLKGAGEQYF | TGTGCCAGCAGTTTAAAGGGGGCGGGAGAGCAGTACTTC | NA | TRBJ2-7 | TRBV12-3/TRBV12-4 | many
CASSQGGQGAESYEQYF | TGTGCCAGCAGCCAAGGAGGACAGGGGGCCGAATCCTACGAGCAGTACTTC | TRBD1 | TRBJ2-7 | TRBV4-2 | many
CSVEEREGPQSRYGYTF | TGCAGCGTTGAAGAACGGGAGGGGCCGCAGAGTCGCTATGGCTACACCTTC | NA | TRBJ1-2 | TRBV29-1 | many
CASSPSRQVGDPIWSAKNIQYF | TGTGCCAGTAGTCCTTCACGACAGGTTGGTGATCCCATCTGGTCCGCCAAAAACATTCAGTACTTC | NA | TRBJ2-4 | TRBV19 | few
CASSQFSTQETQYF | TGTGCCAGTTCCCAATTCAGCACCCAAGAGACCCAGTACTTC | NA | TRBJ2-5 | TRBV19 | many
CASSDPWGRTTEAFF | TGTGCCAGCAGTGACCCGTGGGGGAGGACCACTGAAGCTTTCTTT | NA | TRBJ1-1 | TRBV25-1 | many
CASSYVNPYEQYF | TGTGCCAGCAGTTACGTCAATCCCTACGAGCAGTACTTC | NA | TRBJ2-7 | TRBV6-2/TRBV6-3 | many
CATSDLRWTYEQYF | TGTGCCACCAGTGATTTAAGATGGACCTACGAGCAGTACTTC | NA | TRBJ2-7 | TRBV24-1 | many
CASSHRDREETQYF | TGTGCCAGCTCACATCGGGACAGGGAAGAGACCCAGTACTTC | TRBD1 | TRBJ2-5 | TRBV18 | many
CASRALDGTQYF | TGTGCCAGCAGGGCCCTCGATGGGACCCAGTACTTC | NA | TRBJ2-5 | TRBV2 | NA
CAKRDAGGSTDTQYF | TGTGCCAAGAGGGACGCGGGAGGAAGCACAGATACGCAGTATTTT | TRBD2 | TRBJ2-3 | TRBV15 | NA
CASSDADSSNSNQPQHF | TGTGCCAGCAGTGACGCCGACAGCAGTAATAGCAATCAGCCCCAGCATTTT | NA | TRBJ1-5 | TRBV6-4 | many
CSVEDPTSGANVLTF | TGCAGCGTTGAAGACCCAACGTCTGGGGCCAACGTCCTGACTTTC | NA | TRBJ2-6 | TRBV29-1 | many
CASSLDCQWAPYEQYF | TGTGCCAGCAGCTTAGATTGTCAATGGGCCCCCTACGAGCAGTACTTC | NA | TRBJ2-7 | TRBV11-2 | NA
CASSERTSGSPLGANVLTF | TGCGCCAGCAGCGAAAGGACTAGCGGGAGCCCCCTCGGGGCCAACGTCCTGACTTTC | TRBD2 | TRBJ2-6 | TRBV5-1 | NA
CASSDGRPEAFF | TGTGCCAGCAGTGATGGGAGGCCTGAAGCTTTCTTT | NA | TRBJ1-1 | TRBV6-2/TRBV6-3 | many
CASSILGTNEQYF | TGTGCCAGTAGTATTTTAGGGACGAACGAGCAGTACTTC | NA | TRBJ2-7 | TRBV19 | many
CATFRTGGNTEAFF | TGTGCCACCTTTCGGACAGGGGGGAACACTGAAGCTTTCTTT | TRBD1 | TRBJ1-1 | TRBV6-2/TRBV6-3 | few
CASSTGTGSSYEQYF | TGTGCCAGCTCGACCGGGACAGGCAGCTCCTACGAGCAGTACTTC | TRBD1 | TRBJ2-7 | TRBV18 | NA
CSVEISGEWNTEAFF | TGCAGCGTTGAGATTTCAGGGGAGTGGAACACTGAAGCTTTCTTT | NA | TRBJ1-1 | TRBV29-1 | NA
CAWSVHSYTEAFF | TGTGCCTGGAGTGTACACAGCTACACTGAAGCTTTCTTT | NA | TRBJ1-1 | TRBV30 | NA